This is a list of T cell receptor beta chains from one sample in a study of T cell responses to AZD1222 COVID-19 vaccine. The method was immunoSEQ multiplex PCR; TCRdb's version includes in-frame clones alone and lacks a portion of them. The data contain around 140,000 clones, approximately 91% of them singletons. The sequenced sample was peripheral blood, obtained on day 0 of AZD1222 vaccination. The receptor set was obtained from an adult in good health. Both conserved end residues are part of each CDR3. The D gene is left open where the match is weak. Part of the rows lack a size; the others show once, few, many or a class for expanded clones.

clone_size: NA
v_call: TRBV6-1
j_call: TRBJ1-2
d_call: NA
cdr3_aa: CASSEADPGVAYGYTF
cdr3_nt: TGTGCCAGCAGTGAAGCAGACCCAGGGGTGGCCTATGGCTACACCTTC

clone_size: NA
v_call: TRBV4-2
j_call: TRBJ2-4
d_call: TRBD2
cdr3_aa: CASSQPGLENIQYF
cdr3_nt: TGTGCCAGCAGCCAACCCGGACTAGAAAACATTCAGTACTTC

clone_size: NA
v_call: TRBV5-4
j_call: TRBJ1-6
d_call: NA
cdr3_aa: CASSGAGTKGNSPLHF
cdr3_nt: TGTGCCAGCAGCGGAGCCGGGACAAAGGGTAATTCACCCCTCCACTTT

clone_size: NA
v_call: TRBV29-1
j_call: TRBJ1-2
d_call: NA
cdr3_aa: CSVGSGLDGYTF
cdr3_nt: TGCAGCGTGGGGAGCGGGCTCGATGGCTACACCTTC

clone_size: NA
v_call: TRBV7-9
j_call: TRBJ1-2
d_call: TRBD1
cdr3_aa: CATRARQGAIDGYTF
cdr3_nt: TGTGCCACCAGGGCTCGGCAGGGGGCGATCGATGGCTACACCTTC

clone_size: NA
v_call: TRBV6-2/TRBV6-3
j_call: TRBJ2-7
d_call: NA
cdr3_aa: CASSYPRLTVIYEQYF
cdr3_nt: TGTGCCAGCAGTTACCCCCGCCTGACAGTAATCTACGAGCAGTACTTC

clone_size: once
v_call: TRBV5-1
j_call: TRBJ2-7
d_call: NA
cdr3_aa: CASSPRRTRGGEQYF
cdr3_nt: TGCGCCAGCAGCCCCAGACGGACGCGGGGCGGAGAGCAGTACTTC

clone_size: NA
v_call: TRBV6-5
j_call: TRBJ1-5
d_call: TRBD1
cdr3_aa: CASSYSDRRNQPQHF
cdr3_nt: TGTGCCAGCAGTTACTCGGACAGGAGGAATCAGCCCCAGCATTTT

clone_size: NA
v_call: TRBV19
j_call: TRBJ1-2
d_call: NA
cdr3_aa: CASINGGRGVYGYTF
cdr3_nt: TGTGCCAGTATCAATGGAGGGCGAGGGGTGTATGGCTACACCTTC

clone_size: NA
v_call: TRBV19
j_call: TRBJ1-1
d_call: NA
cdr3_aa: CASSAQVTEAFF
cdr3_nt: TGTGCCAGTAGTGCACAGGTCACTGAAGCTTTCTTT

clone_size: NA
v_call: TRBV30
j_call: TRBJ1-2
d_call: NA
cdr3_aa: CAWTVNYGYTF
cdr3_nt: TGTGCCTGGACAGTAAACTATGGCTACACCTTC

clone_size: NA
v_call: TRBV12-2
j_call: TRBJ2-3
d_call: NA
cdr3_aa: CARGQGSQDTQYF
cdr3_nt: TGTGCAAGAGGACAGGGCTCCCAAGATACGCAGTATTTT

clone_size: NA
v_call: TRBV2
j_call: TRBJ2-3
d_call: NA
cdr3_aa: CASIKGSPDTQYF
cdr3_nt: TGTGCCAGCATTAAGGGGTCCCCAGATACGCAGTATTTT

clone_size: NA
v_call: TRBV10-2
j_call: TRBJ1-2
d_call: NA
cdr3_aa: CASLGGENGYTF
cdr3_nt: TGCGCCAGTTTGGGTGGGGAAAATGGCTACACCTTC

clone_size: NA
v_call: TRBV28
j_call: TRBJ1-3
d_call: NA
cdr3_aa: CASSGSADSGNTIYF
cdr3_nt: TGTGCCAGCAGTGGGTCGGCCGACTCTGGAAACACCATATATTTT

clone_size: NA
v_call: TRBV20-1
j_call: TRBJ1-5
d_call: TRBD1
cdr3_aa: CSAIEQGGPYSNQPQHF
cdr3_nt: TGCAGTGCTATTGAACAGGGGGGGCCTTATAGCAATCAGCCCCAGCATTTT

clone_size: NA
v_call: TRBV16
j_call: TRBJ1-5
d_call: NA
cdr3_aa: CASSQSNSNQPQHF
cdr3_nt: TGTGCCAGCAGCCAATCTAACAGCAATCAGCCCCAGCATTTT

clone_size: once
v_call: TRBV28
j_call: TRBJ1-2
d_call: NA
cdr3_aa: CASTQGQGRDYGYTF
cdr3_nt: TGTGCCAGCACCCAAGGTCAGGGACGCGACTATGGCTACACCTTC

clone_size: NA
v_call: TRBV7-9
j_call: TRBJ2-2
d_call: NA
cdr3_aa: CASSFSGTTTGELFF
cdr3_nt: TGTGCCAGCAGCTTTTCGGGGACCACCACCGGGGAGCTGTTTTTT

clone_size: NA
v_call: TRBV4-3
j_call: TRBJ1-1
d_call: NA
cdr3_aa: CASSQGAGRKSTEAFF
cdr3_nt: TGCGCCAGCAGCCAAGGCGCAGGGAGGAAGAGCACTGAAGCTTTCTTT

clone_size: NA
v_call: TRBV7-2
j_call: TRBJ1-5
d_call: NA
cdr3_aa: CASSLTRQGGQPQHF
cdr3_nt: TGTGCCAGCAGCTTAACCCGACAAGGTGGTCAGCCCCAGCATTTT

clone_size: NA
v_call: TRBV19
j_call: TRBJ1-6
d_call: NA
cdr3_aa: CASSIQSVSPNSPLHF
cdr3_nt: TGTGCCAGTAGTATCCAGAGTGTTAGCCCGAATTCACCCCTCCACTTT

clone_size: NA
v_call: TRBV28
j_call: TRBJ1-6
d_call: TRBD1
cdr3_aa: CASTRTGLDSPLHF
cdr3_nt: TGTGCCAGCACACGGACAGGGTTGGATTCACCCCTCCACTTT

clone_size: NA
v_call: TRBV19
j_call: TRBJ2-7
d_call: NA
cdr3_aa: CATTGEGDSYEQYF
cdr3_nt: TGTGCCACAACGGGGGAGGGGGACTCCTACGAGCAGTACTTC

clone_size: NA
v_call: TRBV6-2/TRBV6-3
j_call: TRBJ2-7
d_call: NA
cdr3_aa: CASSQPSIYEQYF
cdr3_nt: TGTGCCAGCAGCCAACCGAGCATTTACGAGCAGTACTTC

clone_size: NA
v_call: TRBV28
j_call: TRBJ1-2
d_call: TRBD1
cdr3_aa: CASKNRGYNGYTF
cdr3_nt: TGTGCCAGCAAAAACAGGGGATACAATGGCTACACCTTC

clone_size: few
v_call: TRBV12-3/TRBV12-4
j_call: TRBJ1-1
d_call: NA
cdr3_aa: CASSLHAEAFF
cdr3_nt: TGTGCCAGCAGTCTGCATGCTGAAGCTTTCTTT

clone_size: NA
v_call: TRBV20-1
j_call: TRBJ1-4
d_call: NA
cdr3_aa: CSARGYEKLFF
cdr3_nt: TGCAGTGCTAGAGGATACGAAAAACTGTTTTTT

clone_size: NA
v_call: TRBV11-2
j_call: TRBJ1-3
d_call: NA
cdr3_aa: CASSPRSSGNTIYF
cdr3_nt: TGTGCCAGCAGCCCACGGAGCTCTGGAAACACCATATATTTT

clone_size: NA
v_call: TRBV7-2
j_call: TRBJ1-2
d_call: TRBD1
cdr3_aa: CASSVSIDRGRGYGYTF
cdr3_nt: TGTGCCAGCAGCGTCTCAATCGACAGGGGGCGCGGCTATGGCTACACCTTC

clone_size: NA
v_call: TRBV14
j_call: TRBJ1-6
d_call: NA
cdr3_aa: CASSQAGASGSPLHF
cdr3_nt: TGTGCCAGCAGCCAAGCAGGGGCTAGCGGTTCACCCCTCCACTTT

clone_size: few
v_call: TRBV12-3/TRBV12-4
j_call: TRBJ1-1
d_call: NA
cdr3_aa: CASSLGAETEAFF
cdr3_nt: TGTGCCAGCAGTTTAGGGGCGGAAACTGAAGCTTTCTTT

clone_size: NA
v_call: TRBV27
j_call: TRBJ1-4
d_call: TRBD1
cdr3_aa: CASSLHLGQGVKLFF
cdr3_nt: TGTGCCAGCAGTTTACACCTCGGACAGGGCGTGAAACTGTTTTTT

clone_size: NA
v_call: TRBV18
j_call: TRBJ2-1
d_call: TRBD1
cdr3_aa: CASSSGTGVVYEQFF
cdr3_nt: TGTGCCAGCTCATCCGGGACAGGGGTCGTCTATGAGCAGTTCTTC

clone_size: few
v_call: TRBV3-1/TRBV3-2
j_call: TRBJ1-6
d_call: NA
cdr3_aa: CASSPSTRSPLHF
cdr3_nt: TGTGCCAGCAGCCCCTCGACCCGGTCACCCCTCCACTTT

clone_size: once
v_call: TRBV19
j_call: TRBJ2-2
d_call: TRBD2
cdr3_aa: CASTLGTSVDTGELFF
cdr3_nt: TGTGCCAGTACCCTAGGGACTAGCGTTGACACCGGGGAGCTGTTTTTT

clone_size: NA
v_call: TRBV10-3
j_call: TRBJ1-4
d_call: NA
cdr3_aa: CAIRKGRADNEKLFF
cdr3_nt: TGTGCCATCAGGAAGGGGCGCGCTGATAATGAAAAACTGTTTTTT

clone_size: NA
v_call: TRBV9
j_call: TRBJ2-7
d_call: TRBD2
cdr3_aa: CASSSELAGAYEQYF
cdr3_nt: TGTGCCAGCAGCTCAGAACTAGCGGGAGCCTACGAGCAGTACTTC

clone_size: NA
v_call: TRBV19
j_call: TRBJ2-6
d_call: NA
cdr3_aa: CASSMFLGSGANVLTF
cdr3_nt: TGTGCCAGTAGTATGTTTTTGGGGTCTGGGGCCAACGTCCTGACTTTC

clone_size: NA
v_call: TRBV7-2
j_call: TRBJ1-6
d_call: NA
cdr3_aa: CASSPQAANSPLHF
cdr3_nt: TGTGCCAGCAGCCCCCAAGCAGCTAATTCACCCCTCCACTTT

clone_size: NA
v_call: TRBV7-6
j_call: TRBJ1-2
d_call: NA
cdr3_aa: CASRDNYGYTF
cdr3_nt: TGTGCCAGCAGAGACAACTATGGCTACACCTTC

clone_size: NA
v_call: TRBV9
j_call: TRBJ2-7
d_call: TRBD1
cdr3_aa: CASSPSDRTSSYEQYF
cdr3_nt: TGTGCCAGCAGCCCTTCGGACAGGACGAGCTCCTACGAGCAGTACTTC

clone_size: NA
v_call: TRBV28
j_call: TRBJ2-1
d_call: NA
cdr3_aa: CASSFRVVSGYNEQFF
cdr3_nt: TGTGCCAGCAGTTTTCGTGTGGTAAGCGGGTACAATGAGCAGTTCTTC

clone_size: NA
v_call: TRBV21-1
j_call: TRBJ1-2
d_call: NA
cdr3_aa: CASSKGGQGTNYGYTF
cdr3_nt: TGTGCCAGCAGCAAAGGGGGACAGGGGACTAACTATGGCTACACCTTC

clone_size: NA
v_call: TRBV6-6
j_call: TRBJ1-2
d_call: NA
cdr3_aa: CASSHNRDSPPYGYTF
cdr3_nt: TGTGCCAGCAGCCACAATCGGGACTCACCACCCTATGGCTACACCTTC

clone_size: NA
v_call: TRBV9
j_call: TRBJ2-7
d_call: NA
cdr3_aa: CASSPRDRVYEQYF
cdr3_nt: TGTGCCAGCAGCCCCCGAGACAGAGTCTACGAGCAGTACTTC

clone_size: NA
v_call: TRBV7-9
j_call: TRBJ2-1
d_call: TRBD2
cdr3_aa: CASRPIGTSGSYNEQFF
cdr3_nt: TGTGCCAGCAGACCTATAGGGACTAGCGGCTCCTACAATGAGCAGTTCTTC

clone_size: NA
v_call: TRBV5-1
j_call: TRBJ2-2
d_call: TRBD2
cdr3_aa: CASSERTSGATGTGELFF
cdr3_nt: TGCGCCAGCAGCGAACGGACTAGCGGGGCAACGGGGACCGGGGAGCTGTTTTTT

clone_size: NA
v_call: TRBV2
j_call: TRBJ1-5
d_call: NA
cdr3_aa: CASRSRTDYSNQPQHF
cdr3_nt: TGTGCCAGCAGAAGCCGGACGGACTATAGCAATCAGCCCCAGCATTTT

clone_size: NA
v_call: TRBV9
j_call: TRBJ2-3
d_call: TRBD2
cdr3_aa: CASSVEAPGVAGGTDTQYF
cdr3_nt: TGTGCCAGCAGCGTAGAGGCCCCCGGGGTAGCGGGGGGCACAGATACGCAGTATTTT

clone_size: NA
v_call: TRBV21-1
j_call: TRBJ1-1
d_call: NA
cdr3_aa: CASSKSDRGLNTEAFF
cdr3_nt: TGTGCCAGCAGCAAATCCGACCGGGGTCTAAACACTGAAGCTTTCTTT

clone_size: NA
v_call: TRBV29-1
j_call: TRBJ1-3
d_call: NA
cdr3_aa: CSAWGLSSGNTIYF
cdr3_nt: TGCAGCGCCTGGGGGCTGAGCTCTGGAAACACCATATATTTT

clone_size: NA
v_call: TRBV5-4
j_call: TRBJ2-5
d_call: NA
cdr3_aa: CASSSPPGRETQYF
cdr3_nt: TGTGCCAGCAGCTCCCCCCCGGGGCGGGAGACCCAGTACTTC

clone_size: NA
v_call: TRBV6-2/TRBV6-3
j_call: TRBJ2-5
d_call: TRBD2
cdr3_aa: CASSPLTAGGLEETQYF
cdr3_nt: TGTGCCAGCAGTCCCCTGACAGCGGGGGGTCTTGAGGAGACCCAGTACTTC

clone_size: once
v_call: TRBV9
j_call: TRBJ2-1
d_call: TRBD2
cdr3_aa: CASSVVGSGGGNEQFF
cdr3_nt: TGTGCCAGCAGCGTAGTTGGTAGCGGGGGAGGCAATGAGCAGTTCTTC